The sequence of this T cell receptor (beta chain) was determined in a study of cytomegalovirus exposure and HLA in healthy donors. Points from the study as a whole: Available immune exposure information was restricted to CMV serostatus only. Reportedly, fewer N-insertions than the approximately 610-donor mean appeared in an Asian-associated ancestry cluster in a later analysis. TCR beta V- and J-gene trimming, according to a later analysis, was linked to a missense DCLRE1C variant. TCR beta sequences reportedly predicted the HLA-A and HLA-B alleles of most subjects accurately.

PCR used 60 Vbeta primers and 13 Jbeta primers. Assay: immunoSEQ multiplex PCR; the TCRdb copy retains only in-frame clones and omits some. This sample has about 130,000 clones, with around 85% found just once. Concerning this clone itself: Its antigen is not known.

Per the germline V gene, CDR1 is SNHLY and CDR2 is FYNNEI. Trimming cost V 5 bases and J 7 bases, with 14 bases left between them. The CDR3 has 13 amino acids. The source of this sequence is a boy aged 5-17 years in good health and CMV-seronegative. The sequenced sample consisted of PBMCs. The gene calls are TRBV2 and TRBJ1-1, with TRBD1 as a possible D gene (6 bases). The CDR3 region is CASSMTGNLEAFF. For the CDR3, the DNA is TGTGCCAGCAGTATGACAGGCAACCTTGAAGCTTTCTTT.